This T cell receptor (beta chain) was observed in a study of blood T cell repertoires in COVID-19. Profiling relied on immunoSEQ multiplex PCR, and the TCRdb table lists in-frame clones only, not all of them. The data hold roughly 290,000 clones, with roughly 85% observed a single time. The CDR3 is 15 amino acids. Germline CDR1 MRHNA, CDR2 SNTAGT. Trimming removed 6 bases from V and 1 base from J; junction bases left unmatched: 4. The rearrangement uses TRBV6-4 and TRBJ2-2; 8 bases line up with TRBD1. Specimen: PBMCs or T cells enriched from blood (not recorded which). This clonotype originated in a woman in her forties who had recovered from COVID-19. The CDR3 loop is CASREQGVNTGELFF. The DNA of the CDR3 is TGTGCCAGCAGAGAACAGGGGGTGAACACCGGGGAGCTGTTTTTT.